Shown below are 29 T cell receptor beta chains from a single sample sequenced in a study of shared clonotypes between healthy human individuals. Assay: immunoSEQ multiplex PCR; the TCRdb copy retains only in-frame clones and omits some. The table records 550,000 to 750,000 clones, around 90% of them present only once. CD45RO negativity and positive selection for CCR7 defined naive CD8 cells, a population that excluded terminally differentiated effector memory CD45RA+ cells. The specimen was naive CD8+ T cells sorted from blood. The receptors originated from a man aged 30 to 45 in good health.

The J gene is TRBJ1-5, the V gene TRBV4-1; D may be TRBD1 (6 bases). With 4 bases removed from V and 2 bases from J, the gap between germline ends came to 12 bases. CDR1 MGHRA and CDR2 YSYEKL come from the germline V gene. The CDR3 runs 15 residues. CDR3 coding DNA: TGCGCCAGCAGCCTTTGGACAGCGGGCAATCAGCCCCAGCATTTT. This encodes CASSLWTAGNQPQHF.

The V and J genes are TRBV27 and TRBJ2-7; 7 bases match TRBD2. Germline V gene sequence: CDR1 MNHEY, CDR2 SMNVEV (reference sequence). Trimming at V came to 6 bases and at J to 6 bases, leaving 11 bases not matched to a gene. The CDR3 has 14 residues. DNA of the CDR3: TGTGCCAGCAGGGGGGGGAGCGGGACGGCCGAGCAGTACTTC. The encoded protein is CASRGGSGTAEQYF.

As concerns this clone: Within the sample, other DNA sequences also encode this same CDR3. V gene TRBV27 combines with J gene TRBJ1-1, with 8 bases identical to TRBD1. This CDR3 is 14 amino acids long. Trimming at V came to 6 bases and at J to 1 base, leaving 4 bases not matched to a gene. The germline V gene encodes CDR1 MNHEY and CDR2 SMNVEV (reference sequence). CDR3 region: CASSLGQGNTEAFF. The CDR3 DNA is TGTGCCAGCAGCCTAGGACAGGGGAACACTGAAGCTTTCTTT.

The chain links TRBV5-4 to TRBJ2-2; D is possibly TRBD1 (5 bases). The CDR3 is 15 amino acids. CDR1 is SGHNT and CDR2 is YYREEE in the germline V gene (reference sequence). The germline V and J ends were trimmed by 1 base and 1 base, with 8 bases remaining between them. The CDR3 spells CASSLRTLNTGELFF. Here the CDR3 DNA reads TGTGCCAGCAGCTTGCGGACACTGAACACCGGGGAGCTGTTTTTT.

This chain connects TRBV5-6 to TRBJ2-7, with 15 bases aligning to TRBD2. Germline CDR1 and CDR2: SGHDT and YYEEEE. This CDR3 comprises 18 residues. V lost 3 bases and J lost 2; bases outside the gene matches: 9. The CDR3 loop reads CASSSPGLAGGGTYEQYF. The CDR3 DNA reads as TGTGCCAGCAGCTCACCGGGACTAGCGGGAGGCGGCACCTACGAGCAGTACTTC.

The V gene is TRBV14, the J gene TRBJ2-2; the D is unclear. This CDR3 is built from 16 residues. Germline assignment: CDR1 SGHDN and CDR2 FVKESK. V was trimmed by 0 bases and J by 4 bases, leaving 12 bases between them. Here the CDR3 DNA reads TGTGCCAGCAGCCAAGAGGGAAGGTGGGGCACCGGGGAGCTGTTTTTT. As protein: CASSQEGRWGTGELFF. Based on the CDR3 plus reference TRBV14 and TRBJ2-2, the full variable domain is EAGVTQFPSHSVIEKGQTVTLRCDPISGHDNLYWYRRVMGKEIKFLLHFVKESKQDESGMPNNRFLAERTGGTYSTLKVQPAELEDSGVYFCASSQEGRWGTGELFFGEGSRLTVL.

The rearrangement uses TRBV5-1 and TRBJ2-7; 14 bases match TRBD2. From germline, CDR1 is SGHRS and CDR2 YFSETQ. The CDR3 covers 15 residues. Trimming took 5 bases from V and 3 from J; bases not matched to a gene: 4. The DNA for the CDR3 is TGCGCCAGCAGGATCGGACTAGCGGGGGGCTACGAGCAGTACTTC. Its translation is CASRIGLAGGYEQYF.

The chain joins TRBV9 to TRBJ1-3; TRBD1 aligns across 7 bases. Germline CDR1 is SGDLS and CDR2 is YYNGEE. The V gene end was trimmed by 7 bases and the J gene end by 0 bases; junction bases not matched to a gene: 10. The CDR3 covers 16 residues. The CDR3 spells CASGITDRDSGNTIYF. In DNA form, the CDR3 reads TGTGCCAGCGGGATTACCGACAGGGACTCTGGAAACACCATATATTTT. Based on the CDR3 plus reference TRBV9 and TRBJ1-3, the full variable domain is DSGVTQTPKHLITATGQRVTLRCSPRSGDLSVYWYQQSLDQGLQFLIQYYNGEERAKGNILERFSAQQFPDLHSELNLSSLELGDSALYFCASGITDRDSGNTIYFGEGSWLTVV.

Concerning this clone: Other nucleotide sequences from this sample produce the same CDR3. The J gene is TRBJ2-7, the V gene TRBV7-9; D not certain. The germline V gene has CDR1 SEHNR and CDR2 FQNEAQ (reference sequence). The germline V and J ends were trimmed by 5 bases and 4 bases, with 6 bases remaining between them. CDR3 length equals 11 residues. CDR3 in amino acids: CASSRYYEQYF. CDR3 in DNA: TGTGCCAGCAGCAGGTATTACGAGCAGTACTTC.

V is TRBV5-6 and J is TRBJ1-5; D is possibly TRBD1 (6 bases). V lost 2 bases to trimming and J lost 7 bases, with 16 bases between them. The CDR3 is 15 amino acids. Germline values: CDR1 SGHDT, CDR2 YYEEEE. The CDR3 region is CASSLGGGGQQPQHF. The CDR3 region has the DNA TGTGCCAGCAGCTTAGGAGGCGGGGGGCAACAGCCCCAGCATTTT.

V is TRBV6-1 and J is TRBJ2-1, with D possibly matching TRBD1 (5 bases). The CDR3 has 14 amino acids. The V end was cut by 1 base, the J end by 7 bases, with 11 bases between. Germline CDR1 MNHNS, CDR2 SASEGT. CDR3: CASSEDPTGNEQFF. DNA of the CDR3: TGTGCCAGCAGTGAAGATCCCACAGGTAATGAGCAGTTCTTC.

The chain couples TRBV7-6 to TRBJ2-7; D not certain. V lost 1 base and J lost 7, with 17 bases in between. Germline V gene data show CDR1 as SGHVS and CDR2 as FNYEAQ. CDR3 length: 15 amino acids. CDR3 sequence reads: CASSLVLRDLGEQYF. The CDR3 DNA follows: TGTGCCAGCAGCTTAGTTTTGAGAGATCTCGGAGAGCAGTACTTC.

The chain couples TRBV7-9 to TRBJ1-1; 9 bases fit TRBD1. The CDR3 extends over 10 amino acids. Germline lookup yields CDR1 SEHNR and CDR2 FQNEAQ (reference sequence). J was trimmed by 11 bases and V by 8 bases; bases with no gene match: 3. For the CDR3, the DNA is TGTGCCAGCGGAGGACAGGGGGCTTTCTTT. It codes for CASGGQGAFF.

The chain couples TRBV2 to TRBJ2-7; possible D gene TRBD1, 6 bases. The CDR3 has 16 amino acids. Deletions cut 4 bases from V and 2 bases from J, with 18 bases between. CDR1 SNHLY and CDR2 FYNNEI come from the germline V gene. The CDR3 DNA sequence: TGTGCCAGCAGTGCGCCGACAGGTCCCCATACCTACGAGCAGTACTTC. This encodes CASSAPTGPHTYEQYF.

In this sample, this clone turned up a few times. The CDR3 sequence: CASTSTGSYGYTF. The CDR3 DNA follows: TGTGCCAGCACCTCTACGGGATCTTATGGCTACACCTTC. The V and J genes are TRBV9 and TRBJ1-2; D is unclear. This CDR3 contains 13 residues. Looked up from germline, CDR1 is SGDLS and CDR2 is YYNGEE. The ends were cut back, 6 bases at V and 5 bases at J, with 14 bases in the middle.

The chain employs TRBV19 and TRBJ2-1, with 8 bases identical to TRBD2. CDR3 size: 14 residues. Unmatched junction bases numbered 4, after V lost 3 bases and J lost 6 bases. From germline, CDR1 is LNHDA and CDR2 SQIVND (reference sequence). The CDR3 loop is CASSIPSGSNEQFF. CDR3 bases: TGTGCCAGTAGTATTCCTAGCGGGTCCAATGAGCAGTTCTTC. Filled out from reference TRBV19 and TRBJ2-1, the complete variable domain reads DGGITQSPKYLFRKEGQNVTLSCEQNLNHDAMYWYRQDPGQGLRLIYYSQIVNDFQKGDIAEGYSVSREKKESFPLTVTSAQKNPTAFYLCASSIPSGSNEQFFGPGTRLTVL.

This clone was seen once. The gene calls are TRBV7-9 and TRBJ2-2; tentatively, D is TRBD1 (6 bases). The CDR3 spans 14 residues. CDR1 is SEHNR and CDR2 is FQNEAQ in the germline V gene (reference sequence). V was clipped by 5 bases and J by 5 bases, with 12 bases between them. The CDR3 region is CASSQGGTTGELFF. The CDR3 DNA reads TGTGCCAGCAGCCAAGGGGGTACGACCGGGGAGCTGTTTTTT.

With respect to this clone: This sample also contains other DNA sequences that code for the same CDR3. CDR3 in DNA: TGTGCCAGCAGTTTGGGAAGGAACACTGAAGCTTTCTTT. It yields the protein CASSLGRNTEAFF. The chain recombines TRBV27 with TRBJ1-1; no definite D call. CDR1 is MNHEY and CDR2 is SMNVEV in the germline V gene (reference sequence). The ends were cut back, 3 bases at V and 1 base at J, with 6 bases in the middle. This CDR3 has 13 residues.

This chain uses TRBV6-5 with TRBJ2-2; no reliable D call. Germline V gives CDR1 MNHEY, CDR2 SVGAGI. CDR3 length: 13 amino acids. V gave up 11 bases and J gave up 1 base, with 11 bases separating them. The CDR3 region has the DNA TGTGCCTGCTCGCGGAGGAACACCGGGGAGCTGTTTTTT. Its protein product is CACSRRNTGELFF.

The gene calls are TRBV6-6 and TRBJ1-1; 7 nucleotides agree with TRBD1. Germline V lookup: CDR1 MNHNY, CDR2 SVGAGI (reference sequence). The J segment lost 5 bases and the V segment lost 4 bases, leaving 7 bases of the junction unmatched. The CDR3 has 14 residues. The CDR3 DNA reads TGTGCCAGCAGTTTCGACAGGGCGGAGACTGAAGCTTTCTTT. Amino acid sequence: CASSFDRAETEAFF.

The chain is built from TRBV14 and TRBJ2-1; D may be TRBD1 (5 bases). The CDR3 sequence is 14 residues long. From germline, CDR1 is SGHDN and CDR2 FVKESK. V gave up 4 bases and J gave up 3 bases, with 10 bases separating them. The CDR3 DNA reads TGTGCCAGCAGCCTGGACACAAACTACAATGAGCAGTTCTTC. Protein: CASSLDTNYNEQFF.

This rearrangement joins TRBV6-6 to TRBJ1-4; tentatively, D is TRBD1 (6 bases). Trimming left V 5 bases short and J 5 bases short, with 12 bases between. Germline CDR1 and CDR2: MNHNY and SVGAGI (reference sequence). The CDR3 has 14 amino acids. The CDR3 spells CASSQSGQNEKLFF. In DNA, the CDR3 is TGTGCCAGCAGTCAATCTGGACAGAATGAAAAACTGTTTTTT.

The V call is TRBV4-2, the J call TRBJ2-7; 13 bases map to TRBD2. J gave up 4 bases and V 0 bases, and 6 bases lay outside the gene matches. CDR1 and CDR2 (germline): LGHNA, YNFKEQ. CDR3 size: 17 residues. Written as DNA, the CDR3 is TGTGCCAGCAGCCAAGAGGGGGGACTAGCGGGACGATACGAGCAGTACTTC. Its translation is CASSQEGGLAGRYEQYF.

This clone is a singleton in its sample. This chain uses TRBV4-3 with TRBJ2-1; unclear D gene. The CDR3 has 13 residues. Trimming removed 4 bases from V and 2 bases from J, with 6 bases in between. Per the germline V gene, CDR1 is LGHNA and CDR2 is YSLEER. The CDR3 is CASSPGPYNEQFF. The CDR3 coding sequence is TGCGCCAGCAGCCCCGGGCCCTACAATGAGCAGTTCTTC.

The CDR3 DNA sequence: TGTGCCAGCGTGACAGAAGCTGGGGCCAACGTCCTGACTTTC. As protein: CASVTEAGANVLTF. The rearrangement links TRBV2 to TRBJ2-6, with D tentatively TRBD1 (5 bases). Germline CDR1 and CDR2: SNHLY and FYNNEI. Trimming took 8 bases from V and 2 from J, leaving 10 bases between them. The CDR3 covers 14 residues. Filled out from reference TRBV2 and TRBJ2-6, the complete variable domain reads EPEVTQTPSHQVTQMGQEVILRCVPISNHLYFYWYRQILGQKVEFLVSFYNNEISEKSEIFDDQFSVERPDGSNFTLKIRSTKLEDSAMYFCASVTEAGANVLTFGAGSRLTVL.

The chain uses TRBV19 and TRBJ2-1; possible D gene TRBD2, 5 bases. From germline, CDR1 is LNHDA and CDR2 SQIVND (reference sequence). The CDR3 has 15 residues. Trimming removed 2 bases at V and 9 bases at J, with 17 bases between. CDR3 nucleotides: TGTGCCAGTAGTATATATGGGAGTGATCATAGTGAGCAGTTCTTC. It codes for CASSIYGSDHSEQFF.

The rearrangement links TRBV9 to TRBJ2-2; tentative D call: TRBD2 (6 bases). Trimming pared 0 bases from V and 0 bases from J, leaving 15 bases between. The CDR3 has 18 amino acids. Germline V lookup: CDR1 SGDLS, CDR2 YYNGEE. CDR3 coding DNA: TGTGCCAGCAGCGTAGAGGTGCGGGGAGTCCCGAACACCGGGGAGCTGTTTTTT. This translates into CASSVEVRGVPNTGELFF.

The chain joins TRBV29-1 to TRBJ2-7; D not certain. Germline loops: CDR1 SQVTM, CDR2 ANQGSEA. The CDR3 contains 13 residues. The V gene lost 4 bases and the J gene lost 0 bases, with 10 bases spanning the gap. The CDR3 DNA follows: TGCAGCGTTGTGGGCCATAACTCCTACGAGCAGTACTTC. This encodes CSVVGHNSYEQYF.

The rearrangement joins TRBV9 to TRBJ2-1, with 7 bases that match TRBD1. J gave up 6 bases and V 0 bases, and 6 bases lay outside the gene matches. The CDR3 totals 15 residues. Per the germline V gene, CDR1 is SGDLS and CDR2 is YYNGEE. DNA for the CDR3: TGTGCCAGCAGCGTAGGAGGGGGCGAGGGCAATGAGCAGTTCTTC. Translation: CASSVGGGEGNEQFF.